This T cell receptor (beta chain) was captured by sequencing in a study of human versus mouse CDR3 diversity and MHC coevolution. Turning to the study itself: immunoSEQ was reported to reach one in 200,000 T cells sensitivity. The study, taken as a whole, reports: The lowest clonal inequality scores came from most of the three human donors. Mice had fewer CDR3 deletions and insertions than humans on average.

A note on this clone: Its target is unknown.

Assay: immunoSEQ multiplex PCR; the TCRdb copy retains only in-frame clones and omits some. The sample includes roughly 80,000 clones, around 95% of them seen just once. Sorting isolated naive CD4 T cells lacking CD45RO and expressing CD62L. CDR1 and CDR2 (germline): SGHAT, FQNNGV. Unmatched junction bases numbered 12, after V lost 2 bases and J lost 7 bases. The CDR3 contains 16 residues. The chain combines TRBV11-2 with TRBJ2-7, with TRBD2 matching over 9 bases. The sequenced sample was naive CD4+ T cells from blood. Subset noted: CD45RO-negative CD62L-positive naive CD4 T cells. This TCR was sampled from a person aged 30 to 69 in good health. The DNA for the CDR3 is TGTGCCAGCAGCTTATCCGGACTAGCGATTATAGGAGAGCAGTACTTC. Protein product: CASSLSGLAIIGEQYF.